Listed below are T cell receptor beta chains from one sample, sequenced in a study of blood T cell repertoires in COVID-19. Some clones are missing from TCRdb's copy, which holds only in-frame ones; the method was immunoSEQ multiplex PCR. The data show roughly 130,000 clones, with more than 70% seen just once and 5.5% held by the top ten. Specimen: PBMCs or T cells enriched from blood (not recorded which). These receptors all stem from a man in his forties with acute COVID-19. CDR3s include the opening cysteine and the closing phenylalanine or tryptophan. Fields, in order: D gene, V gene, clone size, J gene, CDR3 protein, CDR3 DNA. A D gene is named only where the DNA matches it firmly. Some rows mark clone size as missing; the rest say once, few, many or name a class of expanded clone.

>NA|TRBV2|NA|TRBJ1-4
CASLARVAEKLFF
TGTGCCAGCCTTGCCAGGGTAGCTGAAAAACTGTTTTTT
>NA|TRBV14|NA|TRBJ2-1
CASSQDGTKQFF
TGTGCCAGCAGCCAAGACGGGACAAAGCAGTTCTTC
>NA|TRBV7-9|NA|TRBJ2-7
CASSSWGAEQYF
TGTGCCAGCAGCTCTTGGGGAGCCGAGCAGTACTTC
>TRBD2|TRBV7-9|once|TRBJ2-7
CASRGSGLAGLEQYF
TGTGCCAGCAGGGGATCGGGACTAGCGGGACTCGAGCAGTACTTC
>NA|TRBV7-8|NA|TRBJ2-7
CASSLVLGGYEQYF
TGTGCCAGCAGCTTAGTACTGGGGGGCTACGAGCAGTACTTC
>NA|TRBV7-9|NA|TRBJ1-5
CASSLGQQGFGQPQHF
TGTGCCAGCAGCTTAGGCCAACAGGGTTTCGGTCAGCCCCAGCATTTT
>TRBD1|TRBV29-1|NA|TRBJ1-2
CSATGGSNYGYTF
TGCAGCGCAACAGGGGGATCTAACTATGGCTACACCTTC
>TRBD1|TRBV27|NA|TRBJ1-1
CASSYDRAITPNTEAFF
TGTGCCAGCAGCTATGACAGGGCCATCACTCCAAACACTGAAGCTTTCTTT
>TRBD1|TRBV10-3|NA|TRBJ2-3
CAIRQGAAGTDTQYF
TGTGCCATCAGACAGGGGGCAGCTGGCACAGATACGCAGTATTTT
>TRBD2|TRBV20-1|NA|TRBJ2-1
CSASYDGRANEQFF
TGCAGTGCTAGTTATGACGGGAGGGCGAATGAGCAGTTCTTC
>TRBD1|TRBV7-2|NA|TRBJ2-2
CASSWGQGDTGELFF
TGTGCCAGCAGCTGGGGACAGGGGGACACCGGGGAGCTGTTTTTT
>TRBD1|TRBV7-2|NA|TRBJ2-5
CASSPDRGYQETQYF
TGTGCCAGCAGCCCGGACAGGGGGTACCAAGAGACCCAGTACTTC
>NA|TRBV11-2|NA|TRBJ2-5
CASSLRGGSKETQYF
TGTGCCAGCAGCTTAAGGGGGGGGAGTAAAGAGACCCAGTACTTC
>TRBD1|TRBV28|NA|TRBJ2-3
CASSVIQGAAIDTQYF
TGTGCCAGCAGCGTAATCCAGGGGGCGGCAATAGATACGCAGTATTTT
>TRBD2|TRBV11-2|NA|TRBJ2-7
CASSLPGGGEQYF
TGTGCCAGCAGCTTACCGGGAGGCGGCGAGCAGTACTTC
>TRBD1|TRBV23-1|NA|TRBJ2-2
CASSQSTGWNRGAVF
TGCGCCAGCAGTCAATCGACAGGGTGGAACCGGGGAGCTGTTTTT
>NA|TRBV20-1|NA|TRBJ2-7
CSASPGVPIKLYEQYF
TGCAGTGCTAGTCCCGGGGTACCTATTAAACTCTACGAGCAGTACTTC
>NA|TRBV7-9|NA|TRBJ2-5
CASSLDRGITQYF
TGTGCCAGCAGCTTAGATCGTGGCATAACCCAGTACTTC
>TRBD1|TRBV6-6|NA|TRBJ2-4
CASSYPRQGSKNIQYF
TGTGCCAGCAGTTACCCACGACAGGGAAGCAAAAACATTCAGTACTTC
>NA|TRBV6-5|NA|TRBJ2-1
CASSIDSRDYNEQFF
TGTGCCAGCAGTATCGACAGTCGCGACTACAATGAGCAGTTCTTC
>TRBD1|TRBV7-9|NA|TRBJ2-5
CASSLVAGGLVRVETQYF
TGTGCCAGCAGCTTAGTGGCAGGGGGCCTTGTGAGGGTGGAGACCCAGTACTTC
>TRBD1|TRBV3-1/TRBV3-2|NA|TRBJ2-7
CASSPPGGLYEQYF
TGTGCCAGCAGCCCTCCAGGGGGCCTTTACGAGCAGTACTTC
>TRBD1|TRBV20-1|NA|TRBJ2-1
CSASVRGYRNEQFF
TGCAGTGCTAGTGTCAGGGGGTATCGCAATGAGCAGTTCTTC
>NA|TRBV6-5|NA|TRBJ1-1
CASSAGDAEAFF
TGTGCCAGCTCGGCAGGGGACGCTGAAGCTTTCTTT
>NA|TRBV5-1|NA|TRBJ2-7
CASNPVDSSYEQYF
TGCGCCAGCAACCCCGTCGACAGCTCCTACGAGCAGTACTTC
>TRBD1|TRBV7-8|NA|TRBJ2-1
CASSLGEGGGTSFF
TGTGCCAGCAGCTTAGGCGAAGGGGGCGGTACTTCGTTCTTC
>NA|TRBV2|NA|TRBJ2-7
CASRRSFSTGRNEQYF
TGTGCCAGCAGACGATCCTTCTCGACAGGGAGGAACGAGCAGTACTTC
>TRBD1|TRBV10-3|NA|TRBJ2-2
CATGTGGTGELFF
TGTGCCACCGGGACAGGGGGAACCGGGGAGCTGTTTTTT
>NA|TRBV7-9|NA|TRBJ2-2
CASSRTGELFF
TGTGCCAGCAGCCGCACCGGGGAGCTGTTTTTT
>NA|TRBV11-2|NA|TRBJ2-7
CASTHGGAYF
TGTGCCAGCACTCATGGAGGGGCCTACTTC
>TRBD1|TRBV19|few|TRBJ1-4
CASSRSFKTGTANEKLFF
TGTGCCAGTAGCAGGAGCTTCAAAACCGGGACAGCCAACGAAAAACTGTTTTTT
>NA|TRBV7-2|NA|TRBJ2-5
CASSLVGSEETQYF
TGTGCCAGCAGCTTAGTAGGGAGTGAAGAGACCCAGTACTTC
>TRBD2|TRBV5-1|NA|TRBJ2-1
CASSAGGGGSSYNEQFF
TGCGCCAGCAGCGCCGGGGGTGGCGGGAGTTCCTACAATGAGCAGTTCTTC
>TRBD2|TRBV27|NA|TRBJ2-1
CASKAGVYNEQFF
TGTGCCAGCAAAGCGGGAGTCTACAATGAGCAGTTCTTC
>TRBD2|TRBV3-1/TRBV3-2|few|TRBJ2-1
CASSPTSGGPTYNEQFF
TGTGCCAGCAGCCCCACTAGCGGGGGCCCAACCTACAATGAGCAGTTCTTC
>TRBD1|TRBV12-5|NA|TRBJ2-7
CASGLGDRAVYEQYF
TGTGCTAGTGGTTTGGGGGACAGGGCCGTCTACGAGCAGTACTTC
>NA|TRBV19|NA|TRBJ2-1
CASSIAGGSYNEQFF
TGTGCCAGTAGTATTGCGGGCGGCTCCTACAATGAGCAGTTCTTC
>NA|TRBV18|NA|TRBJ1-1
CASSPPNRQNTEAFF
TGTGCCAGCTCACCACCTAACAGGCAGAACACTGAAGCTTTCTTT
>NA|TRBV4-3|NA|TRBJ1-2
CASSLQLGHYGYTF
TGCGCCAGCAGCCTACAACTGGGACATTATGGCTACACCTTC
>TRBD2|TRBV4-1|NA|TRBJ2-7
CASSQNILTSGYEQYF
TGCGCCAGCAGCCAAAACATTCTGACTAGCGGCTACGAGCAGTACTTC
>TRBD2|TRBV11-2|few|TRBJ2-3
CASSSHGLAGGADTQYF
TGTGCCAGCAGCTCCCATGGACTAGCGGGAGGGGCGGATACGCAGTATTTT
>NA|TRBV7-2|NA|TRBJ1-5
CASSSRQGTQPQHF
TGTGCCAGCAGCTCCCGACAAGGCACTCAGCCCCAGCATTTT
>TRBD2|TRBV5-1|NA|TRBJ2-2
CASSLGLAGAPGELFF
TGCGCCAGCAGCCTAGGACTAGCGGGGGCCCCCGGGGAGCTGTTTTTT
>NA|TRBV5-4|NA|TRBJ1-6
CASSSRQYYNSPLHF
TGTGCCAGCAGCTCAAGACAGTATTATAATTCACCCCTCCACTTT
>NA|TRBV7-9|NA|TRBJ2-7
CASSGGMGGAGSYEQYF
TGTGCCAGCAGCGGGGGAATGGGAGGCGCGGGCTCCTACGAGCAGTACTTC
>NA|TRBV5-1|NA|TRBJ2-7
CASSQHGLRDYEQYF
TGCGCCAGCAGCCAACATGGACTGCGGGACTACGAGCAGTACTTC
>NA|TRBV7-9|NA|TRBJ2-1
CASSLALVTNEQFF
TGTGCCAGCAGCTTAGCGTTAGTAACCAATGAGCAGTTCTTC